This T cell receptor beta chain was captured in a study of Ad26.COV2.S vaccination and SARS-CoV-2 variants. Study details: The vaccine Ad26.COV2.S was put into the muscle once, or twice with 56 days between. The study's findings and limits: Participants in the vaccine arm had higher spike-specific TCR breadth; placebo recipients had lower. Those who received vaccine or placebo ended up with similar non-spike TCR breadth.

Treatment noted: roughly 18 received Ad26.COV2.S at low or high dose, single or two shots; 5 received placebo; per-sample allocation not given. Sampling was performed 63 days after the first vaccine or placebo injection. An Ad26 vector carrying the Wuhan-strain SARS-CoV-2 spike served as the vaccine. The data were produced by immunoSEQ multiplex PCR, yet TCRdb's version contains in-frame clones alone and is incomplete. Here the sample spans about 680,000 clones, 89% being singletons. Worth noting for this clone: What it binds is unknown.

CDR3 size: 16 residues. Trimming pared 4 bases from V and 4 bases from J, leaving 17 bases between. CDR1 SGHNT and CDR2 YYREEE come from the germline V gene (reference sequence). The genes are TRBV5-4 and TRBJ2-2; D could derive from TRBD1 or TRBD2 (5 bases each). This clonotype was sampled from a person between 18 and 59 years old who received the Ad26.COV2.S COVID-19 vaccine or a placebo. This sample comprised peripheral blood, obtained in a trial of Ad26.COV2.S vaccine versus placebo. The CDR3 is CASSRVPGTTTGELFF. CDR3 DNA sequence: TGTGCCAGCAGCCGGGTCCCCGGGACCACCACCGGGGAGCTGTTTTTT. Supplemented by reference TRBV5-4 and TRBJ2-2, the full variable domain reads ETGVTQSPTHLIKTRGQQVTLRCSSQSGHNTVSWYQQALGQGPQFIFQYYREEENGRGNFPPRFSGLQFPNYSSELNVNALELDDSALYLCASSRVPGTTTGELFFGEGSRLTVL.